These T cell receptor beta chains were read from a single sample in a study of human T cells and chemical hapten exposure. TCRdb recomputed calls from the 5' RACE reads with MiXCR, one row per CDR3 protein. The sample has 130,000 or so distinct CDR3 sequences; 3.5% to 5% are singletons. The receptors stem from a female donor in good health. The CDR3 runs from the conserved cysteine through the conserved F or W. The D gene is left open where the match is weak. The size entry is marked missing in some rows and otherwise reads once, few, many or a size class.

>TRBD1|NA|TRBV7-2|TRBJ1-6
CASSLFRQGQSALHF
TGTGCCAGCAGCTTATTCCGACAGGGCCAGTCAGCCCTCCACTTT
>NA|few|TRBV10-3|TRBJ1-3
CASATSSGNTIYF
TGTGCCAGCGCGACGAGCTCTGGAAACACCATATATTTT
>TRBD2|many|TRBV2|TRBJ2-3
CASREFRGGVTDTQYF
TGTGCCAGCAGGGAGTTTCGGGGGGGCGTTACAGATACGCAGTATTTT
>TRBD1|many|TRBV2|TRBJ2-3
CASSPLPGGESRYF
TGTGCCAGCAGTCCCCTGCCAGGGGGCGAGTCCCGGTATTTT
>NA|NA|TRBV10-3|TRBJ2-1
CAISVGACYNEQFF
TGTGCCATCAGTGTGGGGGCTTGCTACAATGAGCAGTTCTTC
>NA|many|TRBV12-3/TRBV12-4|TRBJ1-4
CASSSGLGFDEKLFF
TGTGCCAGCAGTTCGGGTTTAGGGTTCGATGAAAAACTGTTTTTT
>TRBD1|many|TRBV10-3|TRBJ2-3
CAISPGQRTDTQYF
TGTGCCATCAGCCCGGGACAGAGAACAGATACGCAGTATTTT
>TRBD2|many|TRBV12-3/TRBV12-4|TRBJ2-1
CASSLLAGAANEQFF
TGTGCCAGCAGTCTACTAGCGGGGGCGGCCAATGAGCAGTTCTTC
>NA|many|TRBV15|TRBJ2-1
CATSRSSGPYNEQFF
TGTGCCACCAGCAGATCTTCAGGACCCTACAATGAGCAGTTCTTC
>NA|few|TRBV19|TRBJ1-2
CASSPTWDNYGYTF
TGTGCCAGTAGCCCAACCTGGGACAACTATGGCTACACCTTC
>TRBD1|NA|TRBV15|TRBJ2-3
CATETGSTDTQYF
TGTGCCACCGAGACAGGGAGCACAGATACGCAGTATTTT
>TRBD2|many|TRBV30|TRBJ2-1
CAWSWTSGGANEQFF
TGTGCCTGGAGTTGGACTAGCGGGGGGGCGAATGAGCAGTTCTTC
>NA|many|TRBV20-1|TRBJ2-7
CSAANSYEQYF
TGCAGTGCTGCCAACTCCTACGAGCAGTACTTC
>NA|many|TRBV9|TRBJ2-1
CASSVLGGGSINNEQFF
TGTGCCAGCAGCGTTCTTGGAGGGGGTTCTATCAACAATGAGCAGTTCTTC